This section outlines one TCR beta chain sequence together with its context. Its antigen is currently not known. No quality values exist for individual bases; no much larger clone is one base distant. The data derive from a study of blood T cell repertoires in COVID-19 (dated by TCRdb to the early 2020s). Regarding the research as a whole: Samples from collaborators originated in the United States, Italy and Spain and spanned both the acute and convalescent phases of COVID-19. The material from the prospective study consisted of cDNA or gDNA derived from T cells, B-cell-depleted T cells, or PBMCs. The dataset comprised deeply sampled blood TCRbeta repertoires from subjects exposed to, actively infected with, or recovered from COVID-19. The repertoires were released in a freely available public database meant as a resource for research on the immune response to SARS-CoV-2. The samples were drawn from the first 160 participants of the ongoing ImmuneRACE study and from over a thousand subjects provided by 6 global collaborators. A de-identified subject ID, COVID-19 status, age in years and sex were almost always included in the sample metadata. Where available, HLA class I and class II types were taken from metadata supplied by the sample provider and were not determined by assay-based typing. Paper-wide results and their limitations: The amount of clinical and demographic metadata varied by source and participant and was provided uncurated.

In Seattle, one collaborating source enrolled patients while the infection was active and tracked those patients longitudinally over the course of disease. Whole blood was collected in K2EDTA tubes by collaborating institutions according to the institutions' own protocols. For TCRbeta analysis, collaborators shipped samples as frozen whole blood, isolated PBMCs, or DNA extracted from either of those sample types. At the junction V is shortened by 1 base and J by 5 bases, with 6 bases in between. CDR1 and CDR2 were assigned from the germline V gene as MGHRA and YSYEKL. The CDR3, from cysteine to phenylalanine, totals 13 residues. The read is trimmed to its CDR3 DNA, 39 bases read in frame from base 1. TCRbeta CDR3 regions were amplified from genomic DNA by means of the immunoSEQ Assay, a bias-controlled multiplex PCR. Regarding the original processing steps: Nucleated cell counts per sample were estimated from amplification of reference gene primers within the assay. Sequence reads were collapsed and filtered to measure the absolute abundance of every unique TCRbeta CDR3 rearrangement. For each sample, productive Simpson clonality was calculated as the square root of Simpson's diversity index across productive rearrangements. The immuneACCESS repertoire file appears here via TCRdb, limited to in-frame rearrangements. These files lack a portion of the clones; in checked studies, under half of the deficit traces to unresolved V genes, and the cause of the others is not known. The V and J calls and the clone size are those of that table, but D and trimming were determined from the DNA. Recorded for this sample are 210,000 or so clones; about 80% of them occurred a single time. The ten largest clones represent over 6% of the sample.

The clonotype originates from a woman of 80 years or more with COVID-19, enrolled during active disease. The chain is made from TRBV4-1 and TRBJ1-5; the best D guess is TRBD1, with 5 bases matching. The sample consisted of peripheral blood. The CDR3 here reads CASSQARDQPQHF. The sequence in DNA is TGCGCCAGCAGCCAAGCCAGGGATCAGCCCCAGCATTTT.